The source of this TCR beta chain is a study of blood T cell repertoires in COVID-19. Study in general: Collection of acute and convalescent COVID-19 samples took place in the United States, Italy and Spain.

The repertoire was sequenced with immunoSEQ multiplex PCR; TCRdb's copy has only in-frame clones and lacks some. The sample has roughly 74,000 clones; approximately 91% are singletons. The CDR3 runs 21 residues. Losses at the gene ends were 7 bases for V and 2 bases for J; bases not matched to a gene: 25. Per germline, CDR1 GTSNPN and CDR2 SVGIG (reference sequence). The receptor was derived from a man between 65 and 85 years old with active or convalescent COVID-19. Material for sequencing was peripheral blood. V is TRBV30 and J is TRBJ2-2, with 10 bases aligning to TRBD1. The CDR3 protein is CALTGGAPGQGKSFNTGELFF. CDR3 DNA sequence: TGTGCCTTAACCGGAGGGGCCCCGGGACAGGGGAAATCTTTTAACACCGGGGAGCTGTTTTTT.